The clone carrying this T cell receptor beta chain was picked up many times. All patients were treatment-naive before thyroid surgery. This sample stems from a study of metastatic and nonmetastatic thyroid tumors. About the study: Malignant thyroid and benign thyroid patients provided blood and tumor or nodule tissue whose repertoires were compared.

The CDR3 covers 17 residues. Germline CDR1 and CDR2: LNHDA and SQIVND (reference sequence). V dropped 3 bases and J dropped 0 bases, with 15 bases sitting between them. TCRdb re-called clones via MiXCR from the PCR reads. The table includes about 13,000 clones, 20% to 25% detected once. The chain links TRBV19 to TRBJ1-3; D may be TRBD1 (6 bases). Sequenced sample: blood. This receptor was taken from a female donor with papillary thyroid cancer or a benign thyroid nodule (not recorded which). Some clones in this sample may be carry-over from other donors' samples. The chain's CDR3 is CASSIFLDSLSGNTIYF. The CDR3 nucleotides are TGTGCCAGTAGTATCTTTCTGGACAGCCTCTCTGGAAACACCATATATTTT. The full variable domain, with the rest looked up from reference TRBV19 and TRBJ1-3, is DGGITQSPKYLFRKEGQNVTLSCEQNLNHDAMYWYRQDPGQGLRLIYYSQIVNDFQKGDIAEGYSVSREKKESFPLTVTSAQKNPTAFYLCASSIFLDSLSGNTIYFGEGSWLTVV.